A selection of T cell receptor beta chains follows, all from one sample in a study of blood T cell repertoires in COVID-19. Libraries were prepared by immunoSEQ multiplex PCR; TCRdb keeps only in-frame clonotypes and omits some of them. Among some 300,000 clones listed, roughly 86% were seen once. The specimen sequenced was peripheral blood. Receptors originate from a man in his 70s with acute or convalescent COVID-19. CDR3s include the opening cysteine and the closing phenylalanine or tryptophan. A D gene is named only where the DNA matches it firmly. Size is stated for part of the rows, as once, few or many counts, or as a class when the clone is expanded.

abundance	d_gene	v_gene	j_gene	CDR3aa	CDR3nt
.	TRBD2	TRBV6-2/TRBV6-3	TRBJ2-2	CASSWRTGLAGGPSGELFF	TGTGCCAGCAGTTGGCGGACCGGACTAGCGGGAGGGCCGTCCGGGGAGCTGTTTTTT
.	TRBD1	TRBV6-5	TRBJ2-2	CASRRDRVTGELFF	TGTGCCAGCAGGAGGGACAGGGTAACCGGGGAGCTGTTTTTT
.	TRBD2	TRBV28	TRBJ2-3	CASSLTSGRYTQYF	TGTGCCAGCAGTTTGACTAGCGGGAGATATACGCAGTATTTT
.	TRBD2	TRBV5-1	TRBJ2-7	CASSPGGAEQYF	TGCGCCAGCAGCCCCGGGGGGGCCGAGCAGTACTTC
.	TRBD2	TRBV7-2	TRBJ2-1	CASSSRNRGDEQFF	TGTGCCAGCAGCTCGCGTAACCGGGGGGATGAGCAGTTCTTC
.	.	TRBV9	TRBJ1-4	CASSVAPGGFGEKLFF	TGTGCCAGCAGCGTAGCCCCGGGAGGGTTTGGAGAAAAACTGTTTTTT
.	.	TRBV5-1	TRBJ2-5	CASNPGSLETQYF	TGCGCCAGCAACCCAGGGTCGTTAGAGACCCAGTACTTC
.	.	TRBV19	TRBJ1-1	CASSIVPGNTEAFF	TGTGCCAGTAGTATAGTCCCGGGGAACACTGAAGCTTTCTTT
.	TRBD1	TRBV27	TRBJ2-5	CASSRLSGTGGQETQYF	TGTGCCAGCAGCCGCCTGTCCGGGACAGGGGGCCAAGAGACCCAGTACTTC
.	.	TRBV29-1	TRBJ2-1	CSVEPGQIRYNEQFF	TGCAGCGTTGAACCCGGACAAATCCGATACAATGAGCAGTTCTTC
.	TRBD1	TRBV30	TRBJ2-7	CAWSDMGQSAYEQYF	TGTGCCTGGAGTGATATGGGACAGTCCGCCTACGAGCAGTACTTC
.	.	TRBV5-1	TRBJ2-5	CASSTGTSQETQYF	TGCGCCAGCAGCACGGGGACATCTCAAGAGACCCAGTACTTC
.	TRBD2	TRBV5-1	TRBJ2-3	CASSLVRREGYTDTQYF	TGCGCCAGCAGCTTGGTTCGGCGGGAGGGGTACACAGATACGCAGTATTTT
.	.	TRBV4-3	TRBJ2-3	CASSQSSTDTQYF	TGCGCCAGCAGCCAGAGTAGTACAGATACGCAGTATTTT
.	.	TRBV28	TRBJ1-1	CASSFYGANTEAFF	TGTGCCAGCAGTTTTTATGGGGCGAACACTGAAGCTTTCTTT
.	.	TRBV5-4	TRBJ2-5	CASSLGRTVTETQYF	TGTGCCAGCAGCTTGGGCAGGACAGTGACAGAGACCCAGTACTTC
.	.	TRBV30	TRBJ1-5	CAWSNYRVGSQPQHF	TGTGCCTGGAGTAACTACAGGGTGGGTTCTCAGCCCCAGCATTTT
.	.	TRBV4-1	TRBJ1-2	CASSHKENRVRRGYTF	TGCGCCAGCAGCCATAAAGAAAACAGGGTCAGGCGGGGCTACACCTTC
.	.	TRBV3-1/TRBV3-2	TRBJ2-5	CASSRGTPGGETQYF	TGTGCCAGCAGCCGAGGGACTCCCGGAGGGGAGACCCAGTACTTC
.	TRBD1	TRBV19	TRBJ1-2	CASSTTRTGVVYGYTF	TGTGCCAGTAGTACGACTCGGACAGGCGTGGTTTATGGCTACACCTTC
.	TRBD1	TRBV27	TRBJ2-4	CASSRTGFFIQYF	TGTGCCAGCAGTAGGACAGGTTTTTTCATTCAGTACTTC
.	.	TRBV20-1	TRBJ2-7	CSASTGVGYEQYF	TGCAGTGCTAGTACGGGTGTCGGCTACGAGCAGTACTTC
few	.	TRBV7-6	TRBJ1-5	CASSPTVEGNQPQHF	TGTGCCAGCAGCCCTACAGTGGAGGGCAATCAGCCCCAGCATTTT
.	TRBD1	TRBV6-5	TRBJ1-2	CASRSGQGSYGYTF	TGTGCCAGCAGATCCGGACAGGGGTCCTATGGCTACACCTTC
few	TRBD1	TRBV29-1	TRBJ2-7	CSVARGQGIEQYF	TGCAGCGTTGCCCGAGGACAGGGTATCGAGCAGTACTTC
.	TRBD2	TRBV19	TRBJ2-3	CATRTGGARGTDTQYF	TGTGCCACGAGGACGGGGGGGGCCCGTGGCACAGATACGCAGTATTTT
.	.	TRBV12-3/TRBV12-4	TRBJ1-5	CASSPRVDQPQHF	TGTGCCAGCAGTCCCAGGGTCGACCAGCCCCAGCATTTT
.	.	TRBV4-3	TRBJ2-1	CASGDFTYNEQFF	TGCGCCAGCGGGGACTTTACCTACAATGAGCAGTTCTTC
.	.	TRBV28	TRBJ2-1	CASSLTGAYNEQFF	TGTGCCAGCAGTTTGACAGGAGCGTACAATGAGCAGTTCTTC
.	.	TRBV2	TRBJ2-3	CASRPTGYTQYF	TGTGCCAGCAGGCCGACAGGTTACACGCAGTATTTT
.	TRBD2	TRBV5-1	TRBJ2-3	CASSAGLAGVSTDTQYF	TGCGCCAGCAGCGCGGGACTAGCGGGAGTTAGCACAGATACGCAGTATTTT
.	TRBD1	TRBV27	TRBJ1-1	CASARDRGLLGAFF	TGTGCCAGCGCCCGGGACAGGGGCCTTCTTGGGGCTTTCTTT
.	TRBD2	TRBV27	TRBJ2-1	CASSLRVAGGSWNEQFF	TGTGCCAGCAGTTTACGGGTAGCGGGGGGGTCATGGAATGAGCAGTTCTTC
.	TRBD1	TRBV27	TRBJ1-2	CASAGQGRYGYTF	TGTGCCAGCGCGGGACAGGGACGGTATGGCTACACCTTC
.	TRBD2	TRBV6-2/TRBV6-3	TRBJ2-1	CASSTSGRGGDEQFF	TGTGCCAGCAGTACTAGCGGGAGGGGTGGGGATGAGCAGTTCTTC
.	.	TRBV7-9	TRBJ2-7	CASSTPDRYEEQYF	TGTGCCAGCAGCACTCCGGACAGATACGAGGAGCAGTACTTC
.	.	TRBV18	TRBJ1-1	CASSADRIGTEAFF	TGTGCCAGCTCAGCCGACAGGATTGGCACTGAAGCTTTCTTT
.	TRBD1	TRBV30	TRBJ1-4	CAWSPEGGYEKLFF	TGTGCCTGGAGTCCGGAAGGGGGCTATGAAAAACTGTTTTTT
.	.	TRBV2	TRBJ2-7	CASSDNGSYEQYF	TGTGCCAGCAGTGACAACGGCTCCTACGAGCAGTACTTC
.	.	TRBV6-5	TRBJ2-7	CAGQTGYEQYF	TGTGCCGGTCAGACGGGGTACGAGCAGTACTTC
.	TRBD2	TRBV24-1	TRBJ2-3	CATSDRQSGATDTQYF	TGTGCCACCAGTGATCGACAGAGCGGGGCCACAGATACGCAGTATTTT
.	TRBD1	TRBV5-4	TRBJ2-2	CASSPGQGASGELFF	TGTGCCAGCAGTCCGGGACAGGGGGCGTCCGGGGAGCTGTTTTTT
.	TRBD2	TRBV6-4	TRBJ2-5	CASRGLAGGAKTQYF	TGTGCCAGCAGAGGACTAGCGGGGGGGGCTAAGACCCAGTACTTC
.	TRBD1	TRBV5-4	TRBJ2-7	CASSFPGTGAYEQYF	TGTGCCAGCAGCTTCCCCGGGACAGGGGCCTACGAGCAGTACTTC
few	.	TRBV19	TRBJ2-7	CASSIRQDLDYEQYF	TGTGCCAGTAGTATCCGACAGGACCTGGACTACGAGCAGTACTTC
.	TRBD1	TRBV27	TRBJ2-7	CASSFIRGGTGKYEQYF	TGTGCCAGCAGTTTTATACGAGGTGGGACAGGGAAATACGAGCAGTACTTC
.	.	TRBV28	TRBJ1-3	CASSLTAIISGNTIYF	TGTGCCAGCAGTCTCACAGCCATAATCTCTGGAAACACCATATATTTT
.	TRBD2	TRBV28	TRBJ2-7	CASNSGSSYEQYF	TGTGCCAGCAATAGCGGGAGCTCCTACGAGCAGTACTTC
.	.	TRBV18	TRBJ1-1	CASSPREGEAFF	TGTGCCAGCTCACCCCGCGAGGGCGAGGCTTTCTTT